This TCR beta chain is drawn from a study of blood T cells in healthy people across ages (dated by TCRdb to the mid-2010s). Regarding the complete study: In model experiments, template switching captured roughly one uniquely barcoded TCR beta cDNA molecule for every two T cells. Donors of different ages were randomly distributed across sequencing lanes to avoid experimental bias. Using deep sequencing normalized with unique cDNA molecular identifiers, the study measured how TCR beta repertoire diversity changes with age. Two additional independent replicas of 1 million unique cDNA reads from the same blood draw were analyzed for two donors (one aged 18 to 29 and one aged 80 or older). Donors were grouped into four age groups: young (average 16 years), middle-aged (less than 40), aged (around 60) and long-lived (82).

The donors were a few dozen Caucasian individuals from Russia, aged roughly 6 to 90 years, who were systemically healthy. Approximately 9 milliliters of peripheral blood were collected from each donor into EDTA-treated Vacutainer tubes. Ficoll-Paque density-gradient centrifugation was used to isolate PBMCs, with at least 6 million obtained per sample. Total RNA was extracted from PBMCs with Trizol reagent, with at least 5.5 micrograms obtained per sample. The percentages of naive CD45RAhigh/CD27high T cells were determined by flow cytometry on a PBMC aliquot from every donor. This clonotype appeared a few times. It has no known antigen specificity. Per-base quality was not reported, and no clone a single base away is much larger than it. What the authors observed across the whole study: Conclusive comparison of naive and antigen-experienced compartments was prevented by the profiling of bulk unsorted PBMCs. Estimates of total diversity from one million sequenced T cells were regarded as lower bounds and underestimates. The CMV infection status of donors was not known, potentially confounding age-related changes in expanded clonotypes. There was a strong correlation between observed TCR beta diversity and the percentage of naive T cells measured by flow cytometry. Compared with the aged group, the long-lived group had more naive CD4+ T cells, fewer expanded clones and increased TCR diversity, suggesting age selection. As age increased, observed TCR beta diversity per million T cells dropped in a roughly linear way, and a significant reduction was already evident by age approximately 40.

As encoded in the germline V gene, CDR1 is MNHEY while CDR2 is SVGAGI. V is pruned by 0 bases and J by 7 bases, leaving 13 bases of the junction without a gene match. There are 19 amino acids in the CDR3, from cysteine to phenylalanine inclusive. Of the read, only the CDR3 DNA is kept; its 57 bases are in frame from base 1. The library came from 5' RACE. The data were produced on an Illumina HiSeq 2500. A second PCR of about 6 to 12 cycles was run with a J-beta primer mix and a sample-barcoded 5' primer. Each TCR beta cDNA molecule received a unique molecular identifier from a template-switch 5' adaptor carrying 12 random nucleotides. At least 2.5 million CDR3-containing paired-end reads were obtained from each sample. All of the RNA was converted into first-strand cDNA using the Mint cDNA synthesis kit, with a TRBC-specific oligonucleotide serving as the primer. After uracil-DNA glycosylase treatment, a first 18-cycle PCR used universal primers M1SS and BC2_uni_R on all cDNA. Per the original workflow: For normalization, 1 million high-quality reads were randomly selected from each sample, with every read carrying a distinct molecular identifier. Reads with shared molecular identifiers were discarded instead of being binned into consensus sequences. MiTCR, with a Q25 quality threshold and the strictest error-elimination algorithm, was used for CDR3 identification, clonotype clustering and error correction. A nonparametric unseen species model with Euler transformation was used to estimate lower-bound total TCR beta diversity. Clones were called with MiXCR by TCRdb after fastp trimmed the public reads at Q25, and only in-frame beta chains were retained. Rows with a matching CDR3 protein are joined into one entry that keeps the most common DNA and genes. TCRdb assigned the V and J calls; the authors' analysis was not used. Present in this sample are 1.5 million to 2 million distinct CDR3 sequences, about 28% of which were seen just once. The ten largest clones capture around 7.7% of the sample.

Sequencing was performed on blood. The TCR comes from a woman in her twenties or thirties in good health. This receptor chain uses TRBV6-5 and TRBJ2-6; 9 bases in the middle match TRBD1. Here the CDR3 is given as CASSYSSGTGMSGANVLTF. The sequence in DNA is TGTGCCAGCAGTTACTCATCCGGGACAGGGATGAGCGGAGCCAACGTCCTGACTTTC.